This TCR beta chain was identified during a study of blood T cells in healthy people across ages. Alongside a J-beta primer mix, a sample-barcoded 5' primer served in a second PCR lasting 7 to 11 cycles. The authors tagged each cDNA molecule using a template-switch adaptor with 12 random nucleotides. MiXCR, run by TCRdb on the 5' RACE reads, gives a single entry per CDR3 protein. The sample lists 1.5 million to 2 million distinct CDR3 sequences; about 30% were seen once. Germline assignment: CDR1 DFQATT and CDR2 SNEGSKA (reference sequence). The CDR3 loop spans 16 amino acids. Trimming left V 3 bases short and J 3 bases short, with 20 bases between. Donors gave around 9.3 milliliters of peripheral blood apiece.

This sequence joins TRBV20-1 and TRBJ1-1; D might be TRBD1 (5 bases). Sequencing was performed on blood. This clonotype originated in a woman aged 30 to 39 in good health. CDR3 nucleotide sequence: TGCAGTGCTAGGTACAAAGGGTCAGCGGGGGACACTGAAGCTTTCTTT. It is translated as CSARYKGSAGDTEAFF.